Below, 30 T cell receptor beta chains from the same sample are listed, as sequenced in a study of T-cell reconstitution after alpha-beta-depleted transplantation in children (TCRdb year 2016). Receptors were amplified or captured by PCR. The instrument given in TCRdb is Illumina HiSeq 2500. Molecular barcoding was employed in the preparation of TCR libraries, with unique molecular identifiers being used to normalize TCRbeta repertoire quantification. Using fastp trimming at Q25 and MiXCR clonotype assembly, TCRdb reanalyzed the public sequencing data and kept in-frame beta chains. Each entry merges the rows of one CDR3 protein and shows their most common DNA and genes. The sample table lists about 610,000 distinct CDR3 sequences, 10% of them with a count of one. The ten largest clones capture roughly 4% of the sample. The source was PBMCs from the stem cell graft donor, collected from the stem cell graft. All receptors come from a human donor who donated a stem cell graft to a child with acute myeloid leukemia.

This clonotype came up many times. The chain links TRBV28 to TRBJ2-1; D gene unclear. V was clipped by 7 bases and J by 7 bases, with 5 bases between them. This CDR3 contains 10 residues. Germline values: CDR1 MDHEN, CDR2 SYDVKM. CDR3 coding DNA: TGTGCCAGCAAAGGGAATGAGCAGTTCTTC. Encoded protein: CASKGNEQFF.

There are many counts of this clonotype. V is TRBV7-2 and J is TRBJ2-1; D might be TRBD2 (5 bases). This CDR3 is built from 16 residues. Germline CDR1 reads SGHTA; CDR2 reads FQGNSA. Trimming left V 5 bases short and J 7 bases short, with 21 bases between. Here the CDR3 reads CASSPRGISGFNEQFF. CDR3 nucleotide sequence: TGTGCCAGCAGCCCACGGGGAATATCAGGCTTTAATGAGCAGTTCTTC.

This clonotype was seen at least ten times. The chain combines TRBV4-3 with TRBJ2-1, with TRBD2 identical over 12 bases. This CDR3 has 15 residues. CDR1 LGHNA and CDR2 YSLEER come from the germline V gene. V gave up 1 base and J gave up 9 bases; unmatched junction bases: 4. The CDR3, as DNA: TGCGCCAGCAGCCAAGGACTAGCGGGAGTGGTTGAGCAGTTCTTC. Its protein product is CASSQGLAGVVEQFF.

This clonotype was recorded at least ten times. Given the absence of the conserved phenylalanine or tryptophan at the CDR3 end, a read error is likely. It is unclear where the CDR3 begins or ends on the DNA, so no DNA is shown, and the CDR3 is as TCRdb lists it. The chain links TRBV20-1 to TRBJ1-1; the table gives TRBD1 as D, unverified against the DNA. The length of the CDR3 is 8 amino acids, counting both ends. Germline CDR1 DFQATT, CDR2 SNEGSKA (reference sequence). CDR3 amino acids: CSAYPGAL.

In this sample, this clonotype turned up a few times. The chain combines TRBV7-9 with TRBJ2-1; D is unclear. This CDR3 has 13 residues. Germline V gene data show CDR1 as SEHNR and CDR2 as FQNEAQ (reference sequence). V dropped 2 bases and J dropped 7 bases, with 9 bases sitting between them. This chain's CDR3 is CASSLTLMNEQFF. The CDR3 DNA reads as TGTGCCAGCAGCTTAACCCTGATGAATGAGCAGTTCTTC. Full variable domain (outside the CDR3, taken from reference TRBV7-9 and TRBJ2-1): DTGVSQNPRHKITKRGQNVTFRCDPISEHNRLYWYRQTLGQGPEFLTYFQNEAQLEKSRLLSDRFSAERPKGSFSTLEIQRTEQGDSAMYLCASSLTLMNEQFFGPGTRLTVL.

The count of this clonotype is one. The chain combines TRBV5-6 with TRBJ2-3, with a tentative D call TRBD2 (6 bases). Germline-derived CDR1 and CDR2 are SGHDT and YYEEEE. V was trimmed by 2 bases and J by 7 bases, leaving 17 bases between them. This CDR3 has 15 residues. The CDR3 sequence: CASSLRPAGAYTQYF. The CDR3 DNA follows: TGTGCCAGCAGCTTAAGACCAGCGGGTGCTTATACGCAGTATTTT.

The V and J genes are TRBV28 and TRBJ2-3; D unresolved. The V and J ends lost 6 bases and 0 bases respectively, with 16 bases between them. From germline, CDR1 is MDHEN and CDR2 SYDVKM. This CDR3 has 16 amino acids. CDR3 DNA sequence: TGTGCCAGCAGCTACGGGCCAGCTTCTAGCACAGATACGCAGTATTTT. Protein: CASSYGPASSTDTQYF.

The chain couples TRBV12-3 or TRBV12-4 to TRBJ2-3, with 8 nucleotides matching TRBD2. The CDR3 loop spans 22 amino acids. Trimming removed 3 bases from V and 3 bases from J; junction bases left unmatched: 26. CDR3 coding DNA: TGTGCCAGCAGTTTGGGGGGGGAATTTACCGTCCTAGCGGGCACTGAAACAGATACGCAGTATTTT. It yields the protein CASSLGGEFTVLAGTETDTQYF.

The chain joins TRBV6-2 or TRBV6-3 to TRBJ2-2; TRBD2 matches at 8 bases. In germline, CDR1 is MNHEY, CDR2 SVGEGT. With V trimmed by 5 bases and J by 6 bases, 8 bases remained unmatched. This CDR3 region has 15 residues. In nucleotides, the CDR3 is TGTGCCAGCAGTCCCTTAGCGGGACGGGCCGGGGAGCTGTTTTTT. Translation gives CASSPLAGRAGELFF.

This clonotype was seen a few times. V usage is TRBV5-1 and J usage is TRBJ2-5, with D perhaps TRBD1 or TRBD2 (7 bases each). V lost 3 bases, J lost 4 bases, and 16 bases lay in between. CDR1 and CDR2 from the germline V gene are SGHRS and YFSETQ. The CDR3 runs to 15 residues. The CDR3 region is CASSSTGRGSETQYF. The CDR3 nucleotides read TGCGCCAGCAGCTCGACAGGGAGGGGGTCAGAGACCCAGTACTTC.

The chain combines TRBV20-1 with TRBJ2-3; 12 bases line up with TRBD2. V lost 5 bases to trimming and J lost 4 bases; unmatched junction nucleotides: 4. The V gene's germline CDR1 is DFQATT and CDR2 SNEGSKA (reference sequence). The CDR3 consists of 14 residues. CDR3 nucleotides: TGCAGTGCTCTAGCGGGAGGGCCTTCAGATACGCAGTATTTT. Protein sequence: CSALAGGPSDTQYF.

This clonotype appeared many times. This chain joins TRBV11-2 and TRBJ2-1, with TRBD2 identical over 15 bases. The trim removed 1 base at V and 5 bases at J, leaving 3 bases unmatched. CDR3 length equals 17 residues. Germline V gene data show CDR1 as SGHAT and CDR2 as FQNNGV. The CDR3: CASSLVRTSGRDNEQFF. The CDR3 coding sequence is TGTGCCAGCAGCTTAGTCCGGACTAGCGGGAGGGACAATGAGCAGTTCTTC.

There are a few counts of this clonotype. V is TRBV9 and J is TRBJ2-3, with unresolved D. Germline V gene data show CDR1 as SGDLS and CDR2 as YYNGEE. This CDR3 has 13 residues. V lost 0 bases and J 2 bases, leaving 4 bases between the germline ends. The CDR3 loop reads CASSVANTDTQYF. In nucleotides, the CDR3 is TGTGCCAGCAGCGTAGCCAACACAGATACGCAGTATTTT.

This clonotype appeared many times. J is TRBJ2-2 and V is TRBV20-1; no clear D gene. V lost 3 bases and J 8 bases, leaving 13 bases between the germline ends. The CDR3 consists of 13 residues. Germline lookup yields CDR1 DFQATT and CDR2 SNEGSKA (reference sequence). CDR3 nucleotides: TGCAGTGCTAGCGGGTTTAGGGAAGGGGAGCTGTTTTTT. It specifies CSASGFREGELFF.

A few counts support this clonotype. V is TRBV12-3 or TRBV12-4 and J is TRBJ2-7; D may match TRBD1 or TRBD2 (6 bases each). The germline V and J ends were trimmed by 4 bases and 2 bases, with 18 bases remaining between them. The CDR3 totals 16 residues. The CDR3 loop reads CASSSLGGGNTYEQYF. CDR3 coding DNA: TGTGCCAGCAGTTCCCTGGGGGGCGGCAATACCTACGAGCAGTACTTC.

A few counts support this clonotype. This chain links TRBV2 with TRBJ2-2, with D possibly matching TRBD2 (6 bases). Trimming shortened V by 7 bases and J by 2 bases, and 8 bases separated the two germline ends. The CDR3 is 13 amino acids. The germline V gene has CDR1 SNHLY and CDR2 FYNNEI. Here the CDR3 DNA reads TGTGCCAGCATGCGGGAAAACACCGGGGAGCTGTTTTTT. Protein product: CASMRENTGELFF.

V gene TRBV7-3 combines with J gene TRBJ2-7, with 10 bases matching TRBD2. The CDR3 runs to 15 residues. CDR1 is SGHTA, CDR2 FQGTGA, per germline. V was clipped by 5 bases and J by 3 bases; unmatched bases: 7. The CDR3 region has the DNA TGTGCCAGCAGCGCTTCTGGGACTAGCGACTACGAGCAGTACTTC. It translates to CASSASGTSDYEQYF.

This clonotype came up a few times. The gene calls are TRBV12-3 or TRBV12-4 and TRBJ1-1, with D maybe TRBD1 (6 bases). This CDR3 comprises 14 residues. V was pared by 6 bases and J by 5 bases, with 16 bases between. The CDR3 region has the DNA TGTGCCAGCAGCTCCCACGGGGGCGATACTGAAGCTTTCTTT. Protein product: CASSSHGGDTEAFF.

This clonotype was counted between two and nine times. V gene TRBV7-3 combines with J gene TRBJ2-1; 10 bases fit TRBD1. V lost 4 bases, J lost 2 bases, and 5 bases stayed unmatched. The CDR3 loop spans 16 amino acids. In germline, CDR1 is SGHTA, CDR2 FQGTGA. The CDR3: CASSWGTGVAYNEQFF. For the CDR3, the DNA is TGTGCCAGCAGCTGGGGGACAGGGGTCGCCTACAATGAGCAGTTCTTC.

This clonotype was counted only a few times. The chain uses TRBV5-1 and TRBJ2-3; D may be TRBD2 (5 bases). CDR1 is SGHRS, CDR2 YFSETQ, per germline. The CDR3 covers 14 residues. The V end was cut by 1 base, the J end by 8 bases, with 14 bases between. The CDR3 spells CASSLSGGEGTQYF. For the CDR3, the DNA is TGCGCCAGCAGCTTGTCTGGCGGCGAGGGTACGCAGTATTTT.

This clonotype was seen many times. This rearrangement joins TRBV6-6 to TRBJ2-4; tentatively, D is TRBD1 or TRBD2 (5 bases each). CDR1 MNHNY and CDR2 SVGAGI come from the germline V gene (reference sequence). CDR3 size: 12 residues. Trimming cost V 5 bases and J 9 bases, with 11 bases left between them. CDR3 loop: CASSRDEGIQYF. CDR3 nucleotides: TGTGCCAGCAGTAGGGACGAGGGCATTCAGTACTTC.

The chain links TRBV15 to TRBJ1-1, with D uncertain. The CDR3 loop spans 15 amino acids. V lost 8 bases and J lost 1, with 17 bases in between. CDR1 LNHNV and CDR2 YYDKDF come from the germline V gene (reference sequence). CDR3 sequence: CATVPVGPGNTEAFF. In nucleotides, the CDR3 is TGTGCCACCGTCCCCGTTGGCCCGGGGAACACTGAAGCTTTCTTT.

This clonotype was observed many times. CDR3 bases: TGCAGTGCTTGGACAGGGGCAAACTACGAGCAGTACTTC. This encodes CSAWTGANYEQYF. V is TRBV20-1 and J is TRBJ2-7; 9 bases map to TRBD1. The CDR3 spans 13 residues. Losses at the gene ends were 5 bases for V and 3 bases for J; bases not matched to a gene: 5. Germline CDR1 DFQATT, CDR2 SNEGSKA (reference sequence).

This clonotype was counted a few times. This sequence joins TRBV28 and TRBJ2-3; 7 bases match TRBD2. With 7 bases clipped from V and 2 bases from J, the junction kept 18 bases outside the gene matches. Germline V gene data show CDR1 as MDHEN and CDR2 as SYDVKM. This CDR3 comprises 18 residues. In DNA form, the CDR3 reads TGTGCCAGCACTCCGGGAATCGAACCTAGCGGAGACACAGATACGCAGTATTTT. This sequence encodes CASTPGIEPSGDTDTQYF.

Ten or more counts support this clonotype. This chain joins TRBV24-1 and TRBJ2-3; 7 bases are a match to TRBD1. Losses at the gene ends were 9 bases for V and 4 bases for J; bases not matched to a gene: 9. Looked up from germline, CDR1 is KGHDR and CDR2 is SFDVKD. The CDR3 length is 14 residues. For the CDR3, the DNA is TGTGCCACCGCCGGGACAGTCAAGGCAGATACGCAGTATTTT. Translated, it gives CATAGTVKADTQYF.

The rearrangement joins TRBV4-2 to TRBJ2-2; tentatively, D is TRBD1 (6 bases). The V and J ends lost 8 bases and 5 bases respectively, with 21 bases between them. The CDR3 has 16 amino acids. CDR1 and CDR2 from the germline V gene are LGHNA and YNFKEQ. Here the CDR3 DNA reads TGTGCCAGCGGGTCCAGTGACAGGCCGGCGACCGGGGAGCTGTTTTTT. Amino acid sequence: CASGSSDRPATGELFF.

This chain connects TRBV5-6 to TRBJ2-3, with 8 bases matching TRBD1. The ends lost 3 bases at V and 3 bases at J; junction bases unmatched: 6. CDR1 and CDR2 (germline): SGHDT, YYEEEE. The CDR3 is 15 amino acids. CDR3 sequence reads: CASSSTGAGTDTQYF. In nucleotides, the CDR3 is TGTGCCAGCAGCTCGACAGGGGCCGGGACAGATACGCAGTATTTT.

The J gene is TRBJ2-5, the V gene TRBV27; no firm D call. The germline V and J ends were trimmed by 2 bases and 6 bases, with 10 bases remaining between them. The CDR3 runs to 13 residues. Germline V gives CDR1 MNHEY, CDR2 SMNVEV (reference sequence). As DNA, the CDR3 is TGTGCCAGCAGTTTAACCGGCGGACAGACCCAGTACTTC. It specifies CASSLTGGQTQYF.

This clonotype was detected many times. The genes are TRBV27 and TRBJ1-2; D gene uncertain. Germline V gene data show CDR1 as MNHEY and CDR2 as SMNVEV (reference sequence). V lost 8 bases and J 0 bases, leaving 10 bases between the germline ends. CDR3 size: 13 residues. As DNA, the CDR3 is TGTGCCAGCGGAGAAACCCCTAACTATGGCTACACCTTC. Translating it yields CASGETPNYGYTF.

The table lists this clonotype with many counts. The chain joins TRBV27 to TRBJ1-4, with D perhaps matching TRBD1 (5 bases). The V end lost 6 bases, the J end lost 8 bases, and 16 bases lay between the germline ends. This CDR3 has 14 amino acids. Germline V lookup: CDR1 MNHEY, CDR2 SMNVEV (reference sequence). CDR3 protein: CASSLWGPKEKLFF. DNA of the CDR3: TGTGCCAGCAGCCTCTGGGGCCCCAAGGAAAAACTGTTTTTT.